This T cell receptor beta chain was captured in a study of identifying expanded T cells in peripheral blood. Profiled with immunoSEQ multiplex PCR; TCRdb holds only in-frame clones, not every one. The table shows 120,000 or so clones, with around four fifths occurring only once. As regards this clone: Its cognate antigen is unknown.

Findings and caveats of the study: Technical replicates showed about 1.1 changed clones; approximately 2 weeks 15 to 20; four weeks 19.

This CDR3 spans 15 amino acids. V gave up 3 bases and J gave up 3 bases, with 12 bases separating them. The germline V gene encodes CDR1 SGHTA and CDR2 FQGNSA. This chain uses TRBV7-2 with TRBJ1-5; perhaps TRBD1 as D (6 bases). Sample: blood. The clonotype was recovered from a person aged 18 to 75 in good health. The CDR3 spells CASSLGDTANQPQHF. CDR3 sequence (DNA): TGTGCCAGCAGCTTGGGGGACACCGCCAATCAGCCCCAGCATTTT.